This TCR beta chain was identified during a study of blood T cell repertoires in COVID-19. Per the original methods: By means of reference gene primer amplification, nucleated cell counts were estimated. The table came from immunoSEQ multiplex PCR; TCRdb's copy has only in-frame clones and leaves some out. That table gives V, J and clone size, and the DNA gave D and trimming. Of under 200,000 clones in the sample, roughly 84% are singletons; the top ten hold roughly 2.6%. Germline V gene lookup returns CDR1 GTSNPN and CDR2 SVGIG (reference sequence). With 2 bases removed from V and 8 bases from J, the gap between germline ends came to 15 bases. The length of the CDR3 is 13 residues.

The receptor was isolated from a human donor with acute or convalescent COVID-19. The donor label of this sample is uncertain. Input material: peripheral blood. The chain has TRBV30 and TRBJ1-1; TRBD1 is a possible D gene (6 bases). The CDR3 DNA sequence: TGTGCCTGGAGTACCGCCGCGACAGGAGAAGCTTTCTTT. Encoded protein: CAWSTAATGEAFF.